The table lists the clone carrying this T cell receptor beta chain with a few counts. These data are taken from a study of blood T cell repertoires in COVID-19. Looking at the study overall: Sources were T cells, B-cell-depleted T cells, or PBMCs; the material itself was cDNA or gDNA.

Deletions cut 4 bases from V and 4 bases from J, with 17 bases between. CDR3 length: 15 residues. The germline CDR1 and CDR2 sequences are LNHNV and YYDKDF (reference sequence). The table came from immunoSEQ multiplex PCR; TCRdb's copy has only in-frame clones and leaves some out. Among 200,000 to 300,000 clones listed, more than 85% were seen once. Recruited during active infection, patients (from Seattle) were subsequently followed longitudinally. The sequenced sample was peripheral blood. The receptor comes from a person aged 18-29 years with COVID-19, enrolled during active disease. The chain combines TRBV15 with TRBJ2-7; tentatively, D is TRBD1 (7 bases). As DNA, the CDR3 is TGTGCCACCAGCATCCTCAGGGGGGTGGGGTACGAGCAGTACTTC. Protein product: CATSILRGVGYEQYF. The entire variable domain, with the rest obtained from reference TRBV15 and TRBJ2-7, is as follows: DAMVIQNPRYQVTQFGKPVTLSCSQTLNHNVMYWYQQKSSQAPKLLFHYYDKDFNNEADTPDNFQSRRPNTSFCFLDIRSPGLGDTAMYLCATSILRGVGYEQYFGPGTRLTVT.